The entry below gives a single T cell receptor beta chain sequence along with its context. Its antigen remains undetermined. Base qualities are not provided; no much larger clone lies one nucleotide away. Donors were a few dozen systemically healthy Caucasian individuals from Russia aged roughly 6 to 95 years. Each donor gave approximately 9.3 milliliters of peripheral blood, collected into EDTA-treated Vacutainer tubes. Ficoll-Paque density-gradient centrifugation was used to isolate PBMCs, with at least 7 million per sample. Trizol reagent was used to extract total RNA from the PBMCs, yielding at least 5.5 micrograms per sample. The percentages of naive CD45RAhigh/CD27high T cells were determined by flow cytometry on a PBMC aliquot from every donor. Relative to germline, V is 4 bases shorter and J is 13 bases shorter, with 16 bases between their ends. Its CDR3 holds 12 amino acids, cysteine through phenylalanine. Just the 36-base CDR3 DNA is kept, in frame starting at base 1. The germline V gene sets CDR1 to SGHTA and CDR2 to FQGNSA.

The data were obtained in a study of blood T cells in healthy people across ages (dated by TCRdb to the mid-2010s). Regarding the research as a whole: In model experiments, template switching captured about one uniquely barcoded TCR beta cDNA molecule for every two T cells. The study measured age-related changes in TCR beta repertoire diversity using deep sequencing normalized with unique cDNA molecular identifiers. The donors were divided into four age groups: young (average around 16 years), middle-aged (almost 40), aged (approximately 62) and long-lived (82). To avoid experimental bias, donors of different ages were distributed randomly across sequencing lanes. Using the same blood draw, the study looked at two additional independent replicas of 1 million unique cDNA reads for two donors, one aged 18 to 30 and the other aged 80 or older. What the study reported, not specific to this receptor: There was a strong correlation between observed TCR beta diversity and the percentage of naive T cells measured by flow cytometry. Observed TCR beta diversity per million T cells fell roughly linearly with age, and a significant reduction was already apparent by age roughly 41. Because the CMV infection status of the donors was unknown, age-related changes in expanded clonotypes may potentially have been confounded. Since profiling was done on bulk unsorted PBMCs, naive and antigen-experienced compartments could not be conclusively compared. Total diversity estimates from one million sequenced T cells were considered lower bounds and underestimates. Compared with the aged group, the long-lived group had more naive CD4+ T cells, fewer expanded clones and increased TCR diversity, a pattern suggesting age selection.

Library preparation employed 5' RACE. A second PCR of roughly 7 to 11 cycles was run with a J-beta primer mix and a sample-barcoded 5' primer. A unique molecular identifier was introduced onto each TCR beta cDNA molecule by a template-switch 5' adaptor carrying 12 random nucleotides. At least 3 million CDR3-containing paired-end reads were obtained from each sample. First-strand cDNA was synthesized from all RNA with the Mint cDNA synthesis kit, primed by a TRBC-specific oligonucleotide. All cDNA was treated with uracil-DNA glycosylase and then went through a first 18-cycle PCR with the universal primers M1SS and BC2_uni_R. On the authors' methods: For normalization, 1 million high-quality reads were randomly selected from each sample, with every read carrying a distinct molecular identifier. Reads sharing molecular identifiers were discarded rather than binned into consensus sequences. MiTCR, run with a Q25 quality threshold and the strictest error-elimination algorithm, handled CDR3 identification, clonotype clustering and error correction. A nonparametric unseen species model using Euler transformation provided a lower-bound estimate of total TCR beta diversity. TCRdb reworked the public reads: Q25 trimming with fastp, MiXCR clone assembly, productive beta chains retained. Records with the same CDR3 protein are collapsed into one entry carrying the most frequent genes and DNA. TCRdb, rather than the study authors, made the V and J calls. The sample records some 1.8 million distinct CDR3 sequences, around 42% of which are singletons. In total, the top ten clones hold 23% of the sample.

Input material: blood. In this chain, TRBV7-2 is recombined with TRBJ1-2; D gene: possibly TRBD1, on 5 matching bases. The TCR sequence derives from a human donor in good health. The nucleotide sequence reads TGTGCCAGCAGCTCCCTGGGGGGATCTCGCACCTTC. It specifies CASSSLGGSRTF.